This TCR beta chain was retrieved from a study of cytomegalovirus exposure and HLA in healthy donors. Germline V lookup: CDR1 MNHEY, CDR2 SVGAGI. The trim removed 8 bases at V and 5 bases at J, leaving 3 bases unmatched. This CDR3 comprises 13 residues. Both 60 Vbeta primers and 13 Jbeta primers went into the PCR. TCRdb's copy holds only in-frame clones and misses some; the assay was immunoSEQ multiplex PCR. Counted here are some 87,000 clones, 78% occurring once; the ten biggest clones make up over 4.5%. This clone was detected only a few times. Donors in the study were healthy people who gave bone marrow.

Sequencing was done on a sample of PBMCs. The rearrangement joins TRBV6-5 to TRBJ2-1, with TRBD2 identical over 10 bases. The sequence was obtained from a man between 18 and 35 years old in good health and CMV-seropositive. CDR3 DNA: TGTGCCAGCGGACTAGCGGACGACAATGAGCAGTTCTTC. Protein product: CASGLADDNEQFF.